The rows below give T cell receptor beta chains drawn from one sample of a study of T-cell reconstitution after alpha-beta-depleted transplantation in children. TCRdb re-called the PCR reads with MiXCR, one entry per CDR3 protein. Here the sample spans 490,000 or so distinct CDR3 sequences, roughly a tenth being singletons. The sample was PBMCs, taken before TCRalphabeta/CD19-depleted stem cell transplant. The source is a child aged 2 to 15 with inherited bone marrow failure, due to receive a stem cell transplant. Both conserved end residues are part of each CDR3. The order of the fields is clone size, V gene, J gene, D gene, CDR3 protein, CDR3 DNA. D genes are given only for firm matches. Some rows have no size entry. The others give once, few or many, or a class for an expanded clone.

clone size: NA
V gene: TRBV20-1
J gene: TRBJ2-2
D gene: TRBD2
CDR3 protein: CSAREVGLAGVTGELFF
CDR3 DNA: TGCAGTGCTAGAGAAGTCGGACTAGCGGGAGTAACCGGGGAGCTGTTTTTT

clone size: NA
V gene: TRBV7-9
J gene: TRBJ2-1
D gene: TRBD2
CDR3 protein: CASSPLKRLADNEQFF
CDR3 DNA: TGTGCCAGCAGCCCTCTAAAGAGACTAGCGGACAATGAGCAGTTCTTC

clone size: many
V gene: TRBV7-8
J gene: TRBJ2-7
D gene: TRBD2
CDR3 protein: CASSFAGGPGEQYF
CDR3 DNA: TGTGCCAGCAGCTTTGCGGGAGGGCCGGGCGAGCAGTACTTC

clone size: NA
V gene: TRBV5-1
J gene: TRBJ2-7
D gene: TRBD2
CDR3 protein: CASSSTSGSFFAEQYF
CDR3 DNA: TGCGCCAGCAGCTCTACTAGCGGGAGTTTTTTCGCCGAGCAGTACTTC

clone size: many
V gene: TRBV27
J gene: TRBJ1-6
D gene: NA
CDR3 protein: CASSLFGDSPLHF
CDR3 DNA: TGTGCCAGCAGTTTATTTGGGGACTCACCCCTCCACTTT

clone size: many
V gene: TRBV7-7
J gene: TRBJ2-5
D gene: TRBD1
CDR3 protein: CASSLGHSGGAFQETQYF
CDR3 DNA: TGTGCCAGCAGCTTAGGCCACTCAGGGGGCGCTTTCCAAGAGACCCAGTACTTC

clone size: many
V gene: TRBV2
J gene: TRBJ2-1
D gene: NA
CDR3 protein: CASSEGEQFF
CDR3 DNA: TGTGCCAGCAGCGAGGGAGAGCAGTTCTTC

clone size: few
V gene: TRBV10-3
J gene: TRBJ2-3
D gene: TRBD2
CDR3 protein: CAIGTSGVFTDTQYF
CDR3 DNA: TGTGCCATCGGAACTAGCGGAGTTTTTACAGATACGCAGTATTTT

clone size: NA
V gene: TRBV7-2
J gene: TRBJ1-1
D gene: NA
CDR3 protein: CASSLALSRVKFGTEAFF
CDR3 DNA: TGTGCCAGCAGCTTAGCGCTTTCACGGGTAAAATTTGGGACTGAAGCTTTCTTT

clone size: few
V gene: TRBV7-9
J gene: TRBJ1-2
D gene: NA
CDR3 protein: CASREGGSSNYGYTF
CDR3 DNA: TGTGCCAGCAGGGAGGGGGGGTCCTCTAACTATGGCTACACCTTC

clone size: NA
V gene: TRBV13
J gene: TRBJ2-5
D gene: NA
CDR3 protein: CASSLRIDGTQETQYF
CDR3 DNA: TGTGCCAGCAGCTTGCGTATAGATGGGACCCAAGAGACCCAGTACTTC

clone size: many
V gene: TRBV10-3
J gene: TRBJ2-3
D gene: TRBD2
CDR3 protein: CAISERGRSTDTQYF
CDR3 DNA: TGTGCCATCAGTGAGCGCGGGAGGAGCACAGATACGCAGTATTTT

clone size: many
V gene: TRBV29-1
J gene: TRBJ2-3
D gene: NA
CDR3 protein: CSVPEPTRVFTDTQYF
CDR3 DNA: TGCAGCGTTCCGGAGCCTACTAGAGTCTTCACAGATACGCAGTATTTT

clone size: NA
V gene: TRBV29-1
J gene: TRBJ2-5
D gene: TRBD1
CDR3 protein: CSVGRTGSGETQYF
CDR3 DNA: TGCAGCGTTGGGCGGACAGGATCCGGGGAGACCCAGTACTTC

clone size: many
V gene: TRBV2
J gene: TRBJ2-5
D gene: NA
CDR3 protein: CASSEVGGGRGAQYF
CDR3 DNA: TGTGCCAGCAGTGAGGTTGGGGGGGGAAGGGGGGCCCAGTACTTC

clone size: many
V gene: TRBV29-1
J gene: TRBJ2-7
D gene: TRBD1
CDR3 protein: CSVGTGKAYEQYF
CDR3 DNA: TGCAGCGTGGGGACAGGGAAAGCCTACGAGCAGTACTTC

clone size: many
V gene: TRBV20-1
J gene: TRBJ2-4
D gene: NA
CDR3 protein: CRGPGEFLGENIQYF
CDR3 DNA: TGCAGGGGCCCCGGGGAGTTTCTAGGGGAAAACATTCAGTACTTC

clone size: many
V gene: TRBV5-1
J gene: TRBJ2-7
D gene: NA
CDR3 protein: CASSFFPGLEQYF
CDR3 DNA: TGCGCCAGCAGCTTTTTTCCGGGCTTAGAGCAGTACTTC

clone size: many
V gene: TRBV12-5
J gene: TRBJ2-1
D gene: TRBD2
CDR3 protein: CASGQGLAGAAREQFF
CDR3 DNA: TGTGCTAGTGGGCAAGGACTAGCGGGAGCGGCACGTGAGCAGTTCTTC

clone size: many
V gene: TRBV12-3/TRBV12-4
J gene: TRBJ2-2
D gene: TRBD1
CDR3 protein: CASSHDRVGSGELFF
CDR3 DNA: TGTGCCAGCAGTCACGACAGGGTTGGGAGCGGGGAGCTGTTTTTT

clone size: few
V gene: TRBV12-3/TRBV12-4
J gene: TRBJ1-2
D gene: NA
CDR3 protein: CASRHRGGYTF
CDR3 DNA: TGTGCCAGCAGACATAGGGGTGGCTACACCTTC

clone size: many
V gene: TRBV12-3/TRBV12-4
J gene: TRBJ2-7
D gene: NA
CDR3 protein: CARETRDALDEQYF
CDR3 DNA: TGTGCCAGGGAAACCCGGGACGCCCTCGACGAGCAGTACTTC

clone size: NA
V gene: TRBV5-3
J gene: TRBJ2-1
D gene: NA
CDR3 protein: CAMGLVGRGLAASYNEQFF
CDR3 DNA: TGTGCCATGGGCTTGGTGGGCAGGGGGCTAGCGGCCTCCTACAATGAGCAGTTCTTC

clone size: many
V gene: TRBV1
J gene: TRBJ1-1
D gene: NA
CDR3 protein: CTRGTEAFF
CDR3 DNA: TGCACCCGGGGCACTGAAGCTTTCTTT

clone size: many
V gene: TRBV5-1
J gene: TRBJ2-1
D gene: NA
CDR3 protein: CASSLGPYEQFF
CDR3 DNA: TGCGCCAGCAGCTTGGGTCCGTATGAGCAGTTCTTC

clone size: many
V gene: TRBV4-3
J gene: TRBJ2-7
D gene: NA
CDR3 protein: CASSQANRQIYEQYF
CDR3 DNA: TGCGCCAGCAGCCAAGCCAACCGTCAAATCTACGAGCAGTACTTC

clone size: many
V gene: TRBV6-1
J gene: TRBJ1-3
D gene: NA
CDR3 protein: CASSRGLANTIYF
CDR3 DNA: TGTGCCAGCAGCCGGGGGTTGGCAAACACCATATATTTT

clone size: many
V gene: TRBV6-4
J gene: TRBJ1-1
D gene: NA
CDR3 protein: CASSAETEAFF
CDR3 DNA: TGTGCCAGCAGTGCAGAGACAGAAGCTTTCTTT

clone size: many
V gene: TRBV15
J gene: TRBJ2-5
D gene: NA
CDR3 protein: CATSLGHQETQYF
CDR3 DNA: TGTGCCACCAGCCTCGGACATCAAGAGACCCAGTACTTC

clone size: many
V gene: TRBV27
J gene: TRBJ1-1
D gene: NA
CDR3 protein: CASTPLTRNTEAFF
CDR3 DNA: TGTGCCAGCACCCCGCTTACAAGAAACACTGAAGCTTTCTTT

clone size: many
V gene: TRBV6-5
J gene: TRBJ1-6
D gene: NA
CDR3 protein: CASSYSVLGTPNSPLHF
CDR3 DNA: TGTGCCAGCAGTTACTCGGTTTTGGGGACACCAAATTCACCCCTCCACTTT

clone size: few
V gene: TRBV10-3
J gene: TRBJ2-1
D gene: NA
CDR3 protein: CAISGYQYNEQFF
CDR3 DNA: TGTGCCATCAGTGGTTATCAGTACAATGAGCAGTTCTTC

clone size: few
V gene: TRBV3-1
J gene: TRBJ2-7
D gene: NA
CDR3 protein: CASSQDRAPLEQYF
CDR3 DNA: TGTGCCAGCAGCCAAGACAGGGCGCCTTTGGAGCAGTACTTC

clone size: many
V gene: TRBV29-1
J gene: TRBJ2-3
D gene: NA
CDR3 protein: CSVETGPEVDTQYF
CDR3 DNA: TGCAGCGTTGAGACAGGTCCCGAGGTAGATACGCAGTATTTT

clone size: many
V gene: TRBV20-1
J gene: TRBJ1-1
D gene: NA
CDR3 protein: CSARDPRFSRNTEAFF
CDR3 DNA: TGCAGTGCTAGAGACCCACGATTTAGCAGGAACACTGAAGCTTTCTTT

clone size: many
V gene: TRBV6-2/TRBV6-3
J gene: TRBJ2-1
D gene: TRBD2
CDR3 protein: CASSKPGLAGSEQFF
CDR3 DNA: TGTGCCAGCAGTAAACCGGGACTAGCGGGAAGTGAGCAGTTCTTC

clone size: many
V gene: TRBV5-6
J gene: TRBJ2-2
D gene: TRBD2
CDR3 protein: CASSLELAGETGELFF
CDR3 DNA: TGTGCCAGCAGCTTGGAGCTAGCGGGAGAAACCGGGGAGCTGTTTTTT

clone size: many
V gene: TRBV7-8
J gene: TRBJ2-7
D gene: TRBD2
CDR3 protein: CASSYGGRFNEQYF
CDR3 DNA: TGTGCCAGCAGCTATGGCGGGAGGTTCAACGAGCAGTACTTC

clone size: many
V gene: TRBV20-1
J gene: TRBJ2-1
D gene: TRBD2
CDR3 protein: CSGEVAGGRSYNEQFF
CDR3 DNA: TGCAGTGGGGAGGTGGCGGGAGGGCGCTCCTACAATGAGCAGTTCTTC

clone size: many
V gene: TRBV19
J gene: TRBJ1-1
D gene: NA
CDR3 protein: CASTLQFGDPEAFF
CDR3 DNA: TGTGCCAGTACTCTACAATTCGGGGACCCCGAAGCTTTCTTT

clone size: NA
V gene: TRBV4-3
J gene: TRBJ2-1
D gene: TRBD2
CDR3 protein: CASSQDIAGGSYNEQFF
CDR3 DNA: TGCGCCAGCAGCCAAGATATAGCGGGAGGTTCCTACAATGAGCAGTTCTTC

clone size: few
V gene: TRBV4-3
J gene: TRBJ2-5
D gene: TRBD2
CDR3 protein: CASSQDLASGSLGETQYF
CDR3 DNA: TGCGCCAGCAGCCAAGATTTGGCTAGCGGGAGTTTGGGGGAGACCCAGTACTTC

clone size: many
V gene: TRBV7-2
J gene: TRBJ2-7
D gene: NA
CDR3 protein: CASSLGYKSSYEQYF
CDR3 DNA: TGTGCCAGCAGCTTAGGTTATAAAAGCTCCTACGAGCAGTACTTC

clone size: many
V gene: TRBV27
J gene: TRBJ1-5
D gene: NA
CDR3 protein: CASRAGGANQPQHF
CDR3 DNA: TGTGCCAGCAGGGCCGGAGGGGCTAATCAGCCCCAGCATTTT

clone size: many
V gene: TRBV30
J gene: TRBJ2-1
D gene: TRBD2
CDR3 protein: CAWSGRPGNEQFF
CDR3 DNA: TGTGCCTGGAGCGGGAGGCCCGGCAATGAGCAGTTCTTC

clone size: many
V gene: TRBV5-1
J gene: TRBJ2-5
D gene: NA
CDR3 protein: CASGRPGQETQYF
CDR3 DNA: TGCGCCAGCGGACGTCCCGGGCAAGAGACCCAGTACTTC

clone size: few
V gene: TRBV12-3/TRBV12-4
J gene: TRBJ2-1
D gene: NA
CDR3 protein: CASSFWLASDEQFF
CDR3 DNA: TGTGCCAGCAGTTTTTGGCTAGCTTCCGATGAGCAGTTCTTC

clone size: many
V gene: TRBV29-1
J gene: TRBJ2-1
D gene: NA
CDR3 protein: CSVAAFLDNEQFF
CDR3 DNA: TGCAGCGTCGCGGCCTTTCTGGACAATGAGCAGTTCTTC

clone size: many
V gene: TRBV5-1
J gene: TRBJ2-1
D gene: TRBD2
CDR3 protein: CASSAPSGRVDEQFF
CDR3 DNA: TGCGCCAGCAGCGCCCCTAGCGGGAGAGTCGATGAGCAGTTCTTC

clone size: NA
V gene: TRBV11-2
J gene: TRBJ2-1
D gene: NA
CDR3 protein: CASRGIPVLNEQFF
CDR3 DNA: TGTGCCAGTCGGGGAATACCCGTTCTCAATGAGCAGTTCTTC

clone size: NA
V gene: TRBV7-9
J gene: TRBJ1-1
D gene: NA
CDR3 protein: CASSLVRGQLKNTEAFF
CDR3 DNA: TGTGCCAGCAGCTTAGTACGCGGGCAGTTAAAGAACACTGAAGCTTTCTTT

clone size: many
V gene: TRBV29-1
J gene: TRBJ1-1
D gene: NA
CDR3 protein: CSVRMGPDLAFF
CDR3 DNA: TGCAGCGTCCGGATGGGTCCGGACTTAGCTTTCTTT

clone size: many
V gene: TRBV10-3
J gene: TRBJ2-1
D gene: NA
CDR3 protein: CAISSAGDYNEQFF
CDR3 DNA: TGTGCCATCAGTTCAGCGGGTGACTACAATGAGCAGTTCTTC